Shown below are 5 T cell receptor beta chains from a single sample sequenced in a study of blood T cell repertoires in COVID-19. Only in-frame clones appear in the TCRdb table, and some are missing; sequencing was by immunoSEQ multiplex PCR. The table has over 60,000 clones, 65% to 90% seen once; the top ten hold roughly 10%. Sequenced sample: peripheral blood. These TCRs come from a man aged 50 or older with COVID-19, enrolled during active disease.

V is TRBV19 and J is TRBJ2-3; 8 nucleotides match TRBD1. Trimming removed 5 bases from V and 5 bases from J; junction bases left unmatched: 9. Germline V gene sequence: CDR1 LNHDA, CDR2 SQIVND (reference sequence). The CDR3 sequence is 15 residues long. The DNA for the CDR3 is TGTGCCAGTAGTCTCCGCCGACAGGGGTTAGATACGCAGTATTTT. It codes for CASSLRRQGLDTQYF.

This rearrangement joins TRBV5-5 to TRBJ2-2, with D perhaps TRBD1 (5 bases). CDR3 length: 14 amino acids. V was pared by 0 bases and J by 7 bases, with 10 bases between. Germline V gene data show CDR1 as SGHKS and CDR2 as YYEKEE (reference sequence). The CDR3 loop reads CASSLGGTVGELFF. CDR3 DNA: TGTGCCAGCAGCTTGGGGGGCACGGTCGGGGAGCTGTTTTTT.

The chain is built from TRBV6-2 or TRBV6-3 and TRBJ2-1; perhaps TRBD2 as D (5 bases). V was clipped by 5 bases and J by 10 bases, with 12 bases between them. Germline V lookup: CDR1 MNHEY, CDR2 SVGEGT. The CDR3 sequence is 12 residues long. CDR3 protein: CASSPGIYEQFF. DNA of the CDR3: TGTGCCAGCAGTCCCGGGATCTACGAGCAGTTCTTC.

A single count supports this clone. The chain uses TRBV7-9 and TRBJ2-1, with 13 bases that match TRBD2. V lost 7 bases and J lost 6; bases outside the gene matches: 9. CDR3 length: 16 residues. The V gene's germline CDR1 is SEHNR and CDR2 FQNEAQ (reference sequence). The CDR3 is CASTPIGTSGANEQFF. The CDR3 DNA sequence: TGTGCCAGCACCCCGATCGGGACTAGCGGGGCCAATGAGCAGTTCTTC. The whole variable domain, remainder taken from reference TRBV7-9 and TRBJ2-1, is DTGVSQNPRHKITKRGQNVTFRCDPISEHNRLYWYRQTLGQGPEFLTYFQNEAQLEKSRLLSDRFSAERPKGSFSTLEIQRTEQGDSAMYLCASTPIGTSGANEQFFGPGTRLTVL.

The rearrangement links TRBV6-5 to TRBJ1-1, with D perhaps TRBD1 (6 bases). CDR1 is MNHEY and CDR2 is SVGAGI in the germline V gene. The CDR3 is 10 residues long. The CDR3 DNA sequence: TGTGCAGCAGGGGAGACTGAAGCTTTCTTT. Translating it yields CAAGETEAFF.